This T cell receptor beta chain is from a study of cytomegalovirus exposure and HLA in healthy donors. The PCR contained 60 Vbeta and 13 Jbeta primers. The method was immunoSEQ multiplex PCR; TCRdb's version includes in-frame clones alone and lacks a portion of them. The sample lists approximately 290,000 clones; 75% to 85% were seen once. The sequenced sample consisted of PBMCs. The clonotype originates from a girl aged 2 to 9 in good health and CMV-seronegative.

CDR3 DNA sequence: TGTGCCAGCAGCCCGTACCCGGAGGTTGGGGCTGAAGCTTTCTTT. It yields the protein CASSPYPEVGAEAFF. V and J are TRBV9 and TRBJ1-1; D is ambiguous. Germline loops: CDR1 SGDLS, CDR2 YYNGEE. The CDR3 loop spans 15 amino acids. Trimming left V 4 bases short and J 6 bases short, with 19 bases between. Together with reference TRBV9 and TRBJ1-1, the CDR3 gives the full variable domain: DSGVTQTPKHLITATGQRVTLRCSPRSGDLSVYWYQQSLDQGLQFLIQYYNGEERAKGNILERFSAQQFPDLHSELNLSSLELGDSALYFCASSPYPEVGAEAFFGQGTRLTVV.